This entry features one T cell receptor beta chain sequence. Its antigen is not yet known. No qualities accompany the bases; no much larger clone lies one base away. Looking up the germline V gene (reference sequence) yields CDR1 LNHDA and CDR2 SQIVND. From the cysteine through the phenylalanine, the CDR3 covers 16 amino acids. The retained sequence is limited to the CDR3, 48 bases, with the frame set at the first base. For this chain, trimming is 2 bases at the V end and 6 bases at the J end, and the number of junction bases without a gene match is 10. This sample was included in a study of T cell repertoires in ileal Crohn's disease (dated by TCRdb to about 2019). In the study overall: The median duration of disease was around 7.3 years, and at the time of surgery roughly a third of patients were active smokers. Every patient underwent surgery because of a complication, which was stricturing disease in around 60% of cases and penetrating disease in about 39%. Roughly half of the patients were given postoperative therapy, with ten to eleven receiving thiopurines and under 20 receiving anti-TNF agents. TCR repertoire analysis was done in 50 or so Crohn's disease patients from a prospective multicentre cohort. The study was conducted in parallel with a multicentre cohort built to find predictors of early endoscopic recurrence after ileocolonic resection. Endoscopic postoperative recurrence was defined as a Rutgeerts score above i0. A total of roughly 170 mucosal samples from some 50 patients were sequenced, collected from several sites on the surgical specimen as well as at postoperative endoscopy.

Eligible patients were adults with ileal or ileocolonic Crohn's disease who had an indication for ileocolonic resection. Whole ileal mucosal biopsies were kept frozen at -80 degrees C prior to DNA extraction. Genomic DNA was extracted from frozen whole biopsies using a TRizol-based method and was quantified with a NanoDrop 2000 spectrophotometer. On the study overall, not on this receptor specifically: Endoscopic recurrence was linked to a higher percentage of high-frequency clones at surgery, and recurrence occurred in every patient whose clonality exceeded 26.8% (18/57). Mucosal CD4 and CD8 T cells were sorted and sequenced only in a subgroup of patients, whose size was not stated. Sorted CD8 T cells carried more high-frequency clones than CD4 T cells, suggesting mucosal expansions were mainly CD8. A significantly higher proportion of clonal expansions was observed in active smokers at surgery than in non-smokers (approximately 26% vs 20%, p=0.02).

For commercial TCRB immunosequencing, about 500 nanograms of biopsy DNA were submitted for each sample. Adaptive Biotechnology amplified the CDR3 regions from genomic DNA with a two-step multiplex PCR designed to control amplification bias. In the first PCR, primers covered every V and J gene segment, and in the second PCR, barcodes and Illumina adapters were added. CDR3 libraries were sequenced on an Illumina instrument. As for the authors' bioinformatics: The analysis used both the pipelines supplied by the vendor and custom analysis of the raw data in R/Bioconductor with R version 3.3.0. Clonality, which ranges from 0 to 1, was calculated as the inverse of the normalised Shannon entropy across all productive clones. High-frequency clones were defined as the repertoire share of the top 100 clones, retaining only clones passing a 95% confidence test. The Simpson index measured repertoire diversity, and the Morisita-Horn index measured overlap between samples. As stored in TCRdb, this immuneACCESS dataset retains in-frame rearrangements with V and J assigned. A fraction of the clones does not appear; measured against another copy, unresolved V genes explain less than half of the discrepancy, and the remainder lacks a known reason. That table gives V, J and clone size, and the DNA gave D and trimming. Within this sample are over 5,000 clones, with 82% of them counted one time only. The ten most abundant clones make up 11% to 15% of the sample.

This receptor was obtained from an adult with Crohn's disease. The sequenced sample consisted of ileal tissue. The chain couples TRBV19 to TRBJ1-2, and TRBD1 matches 9 of the central bases. The DNA is as follows: TGTGCCAGTAGTATACGGGGGACAGGGAGGGATAATGGCTACACCTTC. The resulting protein is CASSIRGTGRDNGYTF.